Given below is one T cell receptor (beta chain) in context. This CDR3 contains 16 residues. V lost 4 bases and J 4 bases, leaving 17 bases between the germline ends. Germline loops: CDR1 SGHTA, CDR2 FQGTGA. The data were taken from a study of T cells in localized non-small cell lung cancer. Profiled with immunoSEQ multiplex PCR; TCRdb holds only in-frame clones, not every one. The data contain more than 100,000 clones, about 89% of them seen just once; the ten biggest clones take up about 1.5%. The input for sequencing was peripheral blood, taken before any cancer treatment. This TCR was sampled from a female donor over 55 with stage I lung adenocarcinoma. J is TRBJ2-1 and V is TRBV7-3; tentatively, D is TRBD2 (6 bases). As DNA, the CDR3 is TGTGCCAGCAGCTCCTCCGGGACTCGATTTTACAATGAGCAGTTCTTC. It specifies CASSSSGTRFYNEQFF.